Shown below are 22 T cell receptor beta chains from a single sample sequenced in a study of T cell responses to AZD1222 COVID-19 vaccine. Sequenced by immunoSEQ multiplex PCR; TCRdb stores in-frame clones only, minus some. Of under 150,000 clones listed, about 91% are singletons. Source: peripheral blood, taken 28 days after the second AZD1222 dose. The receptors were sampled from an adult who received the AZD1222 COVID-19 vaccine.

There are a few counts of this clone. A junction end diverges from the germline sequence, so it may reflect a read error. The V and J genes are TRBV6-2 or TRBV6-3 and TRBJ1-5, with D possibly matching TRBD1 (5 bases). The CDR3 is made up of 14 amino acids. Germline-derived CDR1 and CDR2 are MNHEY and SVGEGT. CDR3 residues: CASSQTGSDQPQHF. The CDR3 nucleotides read TGTGCCAGCAGCCAAACAGGTAGCGATCAGCCCCAGCATTTT.

CDR3: CATSDVNGVGYTF. As DNA, the CDR3 is TGTGCCACCAGTGATGTCAATGGGGTTGGCTACACCTTC. The V call is TRBV24-1, the J call TRBJ1-2; unclear D gene. V was clipped by 3 bases and J by 7 bases, with 11 bases between them. Germline-derived CDR1 and CDR2 are KGHDR and SFDVKD. The CDR3 runs to 13 residues.

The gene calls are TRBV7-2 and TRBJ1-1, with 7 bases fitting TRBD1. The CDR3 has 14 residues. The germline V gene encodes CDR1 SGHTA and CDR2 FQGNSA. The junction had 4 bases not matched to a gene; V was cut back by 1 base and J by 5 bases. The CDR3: CASSLDSGGTEAFF. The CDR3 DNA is TGTGCCAGCAGCTTAGATTCAGGGGGGACTGAAGCTTTCTTT.

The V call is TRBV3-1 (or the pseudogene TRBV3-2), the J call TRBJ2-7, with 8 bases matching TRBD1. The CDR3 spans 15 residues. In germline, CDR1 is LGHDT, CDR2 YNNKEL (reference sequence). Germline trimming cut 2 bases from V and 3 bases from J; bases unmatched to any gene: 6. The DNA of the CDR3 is TGTGCCAGCAGCCAACCTAGACAGGGGATCTACGAGCAGTACTTC. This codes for CASSQPRQGIYEQYF.

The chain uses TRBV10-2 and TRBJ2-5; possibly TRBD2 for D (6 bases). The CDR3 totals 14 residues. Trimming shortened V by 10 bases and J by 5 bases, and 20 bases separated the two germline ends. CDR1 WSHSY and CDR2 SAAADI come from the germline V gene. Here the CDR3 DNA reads TGCGCCACCCTGGGACCAGCGGGTGGTGAGACCCAGTACTTC. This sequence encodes CATLGPAGGETQYF.

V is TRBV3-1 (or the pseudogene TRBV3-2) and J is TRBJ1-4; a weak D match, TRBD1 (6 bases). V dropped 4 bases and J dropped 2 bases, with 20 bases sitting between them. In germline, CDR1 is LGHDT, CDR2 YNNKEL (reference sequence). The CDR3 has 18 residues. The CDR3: CASSPRRRGEDTNEKLFF. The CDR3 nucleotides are TGTGCCAGCAGCCCCAGACGCAGGGGAGAGGATACTAATGAAAAACTGTTTTTT.

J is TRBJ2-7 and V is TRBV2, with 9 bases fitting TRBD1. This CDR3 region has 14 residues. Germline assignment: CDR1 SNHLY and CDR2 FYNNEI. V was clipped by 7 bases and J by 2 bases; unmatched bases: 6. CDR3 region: CASTPGQGTYEQYF. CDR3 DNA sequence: TGTGCCAGCACCCCGGGACAGGGCACCTACGAGCAGTACTTC.

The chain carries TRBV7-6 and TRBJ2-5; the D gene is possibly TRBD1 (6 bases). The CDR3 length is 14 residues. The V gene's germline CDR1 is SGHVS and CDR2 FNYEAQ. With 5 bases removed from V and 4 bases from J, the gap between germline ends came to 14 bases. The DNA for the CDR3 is TGTGCCAGCAGCGTAGGGGTACAGGGAGAGACCCAGTACTTC. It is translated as CASSVGVQGETQYF.

CDR3 nucleotides: TGTGCCAGCAGCACACCTCAGGGGGGTTATTCACCCCTCCACTTT. It encodes CASSTPQGGYSPLHF. V gene TRBV7-2 combines with J gene TRBJ1-6; 7 bases agree with TRBD1. Germline lookup yields CDR1 SGHTA and CDR2 FQGNSA. The CDR3 sequence is 15 residues long. With V trimmed by 5 bases and J by 8 bases, 9 bases remained unmatched.

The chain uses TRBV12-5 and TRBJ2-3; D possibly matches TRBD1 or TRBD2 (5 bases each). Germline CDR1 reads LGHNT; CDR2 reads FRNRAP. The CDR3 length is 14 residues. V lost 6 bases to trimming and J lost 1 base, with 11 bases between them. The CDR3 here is CASGWGSGTDTQYF. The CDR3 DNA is TGTGCTAGTGGGTGGGGGAGCGGCACAGATACGCAGTATTTT.

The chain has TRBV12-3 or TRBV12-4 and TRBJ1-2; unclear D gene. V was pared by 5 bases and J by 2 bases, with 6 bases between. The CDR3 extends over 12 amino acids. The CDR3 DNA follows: TGTGCCAGCAGTGGGGTCAACTATGGCTACACCTTC. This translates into CASSGVNYGYTF.

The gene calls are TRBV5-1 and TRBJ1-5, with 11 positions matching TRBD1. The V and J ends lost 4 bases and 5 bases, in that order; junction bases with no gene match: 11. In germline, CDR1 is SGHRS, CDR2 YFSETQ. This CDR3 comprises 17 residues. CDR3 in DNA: TGCGCCAGCAGCCCGGGGACAGGGGGAATGATTGATCAGCCCCAGCATTTT. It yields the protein CASSPGTGGMIDQPQHF.

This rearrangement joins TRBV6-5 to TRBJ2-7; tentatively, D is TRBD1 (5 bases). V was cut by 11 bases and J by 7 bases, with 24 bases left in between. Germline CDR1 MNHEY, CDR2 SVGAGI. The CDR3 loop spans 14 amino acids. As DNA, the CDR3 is TGTGCCTGTGGCCAGAAGGGGCGTTACGTGGAGCAGTACTTC. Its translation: CACGQKGRYVEQYF.

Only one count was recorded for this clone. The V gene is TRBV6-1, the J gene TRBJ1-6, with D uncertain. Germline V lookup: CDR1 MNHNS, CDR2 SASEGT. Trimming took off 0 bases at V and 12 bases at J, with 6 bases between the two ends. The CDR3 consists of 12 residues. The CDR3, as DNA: TGTGCCAGCAGTGAAGCCGAGGAACCCCTCCACTTT. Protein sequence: CASSEAEEPLHF.

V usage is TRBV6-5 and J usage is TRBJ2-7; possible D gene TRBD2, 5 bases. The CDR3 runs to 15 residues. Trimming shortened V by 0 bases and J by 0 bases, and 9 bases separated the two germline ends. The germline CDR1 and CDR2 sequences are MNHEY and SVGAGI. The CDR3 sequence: CASSYSAGYSYEQYF. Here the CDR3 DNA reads TGTGCCAGCAGTTACTCGGCGGGCTACTCCTACGAGCAGTACTTC.

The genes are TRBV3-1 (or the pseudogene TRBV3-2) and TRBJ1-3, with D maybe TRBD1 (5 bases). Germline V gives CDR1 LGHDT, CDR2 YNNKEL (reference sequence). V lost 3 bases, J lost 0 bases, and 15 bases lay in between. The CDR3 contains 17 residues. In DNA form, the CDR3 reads TGTGCCAGCAGCCAGCCAACGGGGGGACGCTCTGGAAACACCATATATTTT. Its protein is CASSQPTGGRSGNTIYF.

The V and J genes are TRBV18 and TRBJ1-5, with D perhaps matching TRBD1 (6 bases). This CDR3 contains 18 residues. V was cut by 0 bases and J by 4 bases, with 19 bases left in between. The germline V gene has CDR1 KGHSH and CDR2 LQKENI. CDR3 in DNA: TGTGCCAGCTCACCACCTTTATCGGGGGGGCCCTCTAATCAGCCCCAGCATTTT. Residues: CASSPPLSGGPSNQPQHF.

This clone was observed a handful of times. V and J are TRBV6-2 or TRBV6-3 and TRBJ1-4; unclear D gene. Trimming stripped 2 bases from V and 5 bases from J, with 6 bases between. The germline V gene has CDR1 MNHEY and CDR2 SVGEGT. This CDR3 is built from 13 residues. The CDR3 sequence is CASSYVLNEKLFF. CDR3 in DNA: TGTGCCAGCAGTTACGTTCTCAATGAAAAACTGTTTTTT.

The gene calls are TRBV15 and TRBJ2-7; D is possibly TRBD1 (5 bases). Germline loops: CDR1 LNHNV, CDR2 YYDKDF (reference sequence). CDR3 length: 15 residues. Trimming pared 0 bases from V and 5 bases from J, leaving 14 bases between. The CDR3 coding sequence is TGTGCCACCAGCAGAGATTTCGCAGGGTTCAACGAGCAGTACTTC. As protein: CATSRDFAGFNEQYF.

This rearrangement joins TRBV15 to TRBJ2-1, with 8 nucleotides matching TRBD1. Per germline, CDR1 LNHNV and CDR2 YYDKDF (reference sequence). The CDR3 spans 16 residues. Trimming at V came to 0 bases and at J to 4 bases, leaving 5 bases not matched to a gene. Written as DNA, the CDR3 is TGTGCCACCAGCAGAGATGCGGGACAGGTATACAATGAGCAGTTCTTC. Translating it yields CATSRDAGQVYNEQFF.

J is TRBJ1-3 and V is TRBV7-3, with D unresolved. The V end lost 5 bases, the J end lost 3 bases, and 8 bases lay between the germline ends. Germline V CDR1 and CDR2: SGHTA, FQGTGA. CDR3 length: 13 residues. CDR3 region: CASSPQYGNTIYF. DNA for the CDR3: TGTGCCAGCAGCCCTCAGTATGGAAACACCATATATTTT.

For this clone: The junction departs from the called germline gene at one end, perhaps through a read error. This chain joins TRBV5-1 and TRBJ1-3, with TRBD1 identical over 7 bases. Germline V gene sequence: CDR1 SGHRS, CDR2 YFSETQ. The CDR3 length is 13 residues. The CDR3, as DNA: TGCGCCAGCAGGTTGGGACAGGGAAACACCATATATTTT. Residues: CASRLGQGNTIYF.